The sequence of this T cell receptor beta chain was determined in a study of CD8 T cells in Susac syndrome. CD8+ and CD4+ blood T cells underwent TCR beta sequencing. Each multiple sclerosis control was a treatment-naive patient with relapsing-remitting disease that was either stable or active. This CDR3 region has 17 residues. Germline V gene data show CDR1 as MGHRA and CDR2 as YSYEKL. V was trimmed by 1 base and J by 6 bases, leaving 22 bases between them. The RNA input was roughly 0.5 to 1 ug, and it was reverse transcribed with random hexamers. Amplification of TCR beta CDR3 across 54 Vbeta and 13 Jbeta was performed with immunoSEQ multiplex PCR. TCRdb itself ran the immunoSEQ multiplex PCR reads through MiXCR, one entry per CDR3 protein. The sample holds about 400,000 distinct CDR3 sequences, approximately 85% seen once.

This clonotype was sampled from a human donor with multiple sclerosis. This rearrangement joins TRBV4-1 to TRBJ2-7, with D tentatively TRBD1 (6 bases). What was sequenced was CD8+ T cells from PBMCs. The CDR3 loop reads CASSQASPGQGSSEQYF. Written as DNA, the CDR3 is TGCGCCAGCAGCCAAGCCTCCCCGGGCCAGGGGAGTTCCGAGCAGTACTTC.